This T cell receptor beta chain was found in a study of CD8 T cells in Susac syndrome. Trimming took 5 bases from V and 5 from J; bases not matched to a gene: 11. The CDR3 sequence is 15 residues long. The RNA input was about 0.45 to 1 ug, and it was reverse transcribed with random hexamers. Amplification of TCR beta CDR3 spanned 54 Vbeta and 13 Jbeta via immunoSEQ multiplex PCR. TCRdb reprocessed the immunoSEQ multiplex PCR reads via MiXCR and lists one record per CDR3 protein. Of hundreds of thousands of distinct CDR3 sequences listed, around 95% are singletons. TCR beta from blood CD8+ and CD4+ T cells was sequenced.

The TCR comes from a human donor with multiple sclerosis. The chain has TRBV12-3 or TRBV12-4 and TRBJ2-5; 7 nucleotides line up with TRBD1. The sample taken for sequencing was CD4+ T cells from PBMCs. CDR3 loop: CASSPRQGGGETQYF. CDR3 nucleotides: TGTGCCAGCAGTCCCCGACAGGGTGGTGGGGAGACCCAGTACTTC.